Below are 13 T cell receptor beta chains sequenced from a single sample in a study of blood T cell repertoires in COVID-19. TCRdb keeps only in-frame clones here, not all; method: immunoSEQ multiplex PCR. The repertoire includes tens of thousands of clones, 82% of them detected once, and about 8.1% sits in the top ten. Sequenced input: peripheral blood. The receptor source for this set is a human donor in a cohort sampled during active COVID-19.

This chain joins TRBV5-1 and TRBJ2-1; TRBD1 matches at 8 bases. Germline trimming cut 4 bases from V and 4 bases from J; bases unmatched to any gene: 7. This CDR3 contains 15 residues. The germline V gene encodes CDR1 SGHRS and CDR2 YFSETQ. The CDR3 region has the DNA TGCGCCAGCAGCATAACAGGGGGTTCTTACAATGAGCAGTTCTTC. It encodes CASSITGGSYNEQFF.

The chain carries TRBV4-3 and TRBJ2-6; possibly TRBD1 for D (6 bases). Looked up from germline, CDR1 is LGHNA and CDR2 is YSLEER. V was clipped by 0 bases and J by 2 bases, with 11 bases between them. The CDR3 loop spans 17 amino acids. The DNA of the CDR3 is TGCGCCAGCAGCCAAGATGTATCAGGGGCTGGGGCCAACGTCCTGACTTTC. Translating it yields CASSQDVSGAGANVLTF.

This chain links TRBV11-2 with TRBJ2-7; weak D call: TRBD2 (5 bases). Germline lookup yields CDR1 SGHAT and CDR2 FQNNGV. Trimming shortened V by 1 base and J by 3 bases, and 13 bases separated the two germline ends. The length of the CDR3 is 15 residues. DNA for the CDR3: TGTGCCAGCAGCTTAGGAGGAGTGGGAGTCTACGAGCAGTACTTC. This gives the protein CASSLGGVGVYEQYF.

A single count supports this clone. The chain links TRBV7-3 to TRBJ2-7, with TRBD2 matching 8 bases. The germline V gene encodes CDR1 SGHTA and CDR2 FQGTGA. CDR3 length: 15 residues. The J segment lost 7 bases and the V segment lost 2 bases, leaving 10 bases of the junction unmatched. CDR3 in DNA: TGTGCCAGCAGCTTAGAAGTCGGGGGGGCCCAAGAGCAGTACTTC. Protein product: CASSLEVGGAQEQYF.

The J gene is TRBJ1-2, the V gene TRBV28; D may be TRBD1 (6 bases). From germline, CDR1 is MDHEN and CDR2 SYDVKM. Between the trimmed V and J ends, which lost 5 bases and 0 bases, there was a span of 13 bases. This CDR3 comprises 15 residues. Written as DNA, the CDR3 is TGTGCCAGCAGTAGGGGGGGGACCTCTAACTATGGCTACACCTTC. Translating gives CASSRGGTSNYGYTF.

The gene calls are TRBV6-2 or TRBV6-3 and TRBJ2-5; 10 bases agree with TRBD2. This CDR3 region has 14 residues. Germline V gene sequence: CDR1 MNHEY, CDR2 SVGEGT. J gave up 7 bases and V 6 bases, and 8 bases lay outside the gene matches. CDR3 sequence reads: CASSALRTSGTQYF. CDR3 DNA sequence: TGTGCCAGCAGCGCTCTGAGGACTAGCGGGACCCAGTACTTC.

J is TRBJ1-2 and V is TRBV27, with 12 bases matching TRBD1. Germline-derived CDR1 and CDR2 are MNHEY and SMNVEV (reference sequence). CDR3 size: 15 residues. Trimming removed 4 bases from V and 6 bases from J; junction bases left unmatched: 6. CDR3: CASSSPGQGANGYTF. The CDR3, as DNA: TGTGCCAGCAGTTCCCCGGGACAGGGGGCCAATGGCTACACCTTC.

A note on this clone: This sample includes further DNA sequences coding for the same CDR3. V usage is TRBV24-1 and J usage is TRBJ2-7; 11 bases match TRBD1. The CDR3 has 15 amino acids. The trim removed 3 bases at V and 3 bases at J, leaving 3 bases unmatched. The V gene's germline CDR1 is KGHDR and CDR2 SFDVKD. CDR3 nucleotides: TGTGCCACCAGTGATCCCGGGACAGGGGGCTACGAGCAGTACTTC. Translating gives CATSDPGTGGYEQYF.

This clone was seen only a few times. The chain links TRBV30 to TRBJ1-4, with 8 positions matching TRBD1. The CDR3 contains 14 residues. Germline V gene data show CDR1 as GTSNPN and CDR2 as SVGIG (reference sequence). Trimming removed 2 bases from V and 5 bases from J; junction bases left unmatched: 4. The CDR3 DNA reads TGTGCCTGGAGTTCAACAGGGGGGAATGAAAAACTGTTTTTT. This encodes CAWSSTGGNEKLFF.

A few counts support this clone. The chain recombines TRBV7-9 with TRBJ1-6; TRBD1 matches at 9 bases. CDR1 SEHNR and CDR2 FQNEAQ come from the germline V gene (reference sequence). V gave up 5 bases and J gave up 7 bases; unmatched junction bases: 6. The length of the CDR3 is 15 residues. The CDR3 spells CASSTTGGSNSPLHF. The CDR3 DNA reads TGTGCCAGCAGCACGACAGGGGGTAGCAATTCACCCCTCCACTTT.

The gene calls are TRBV7-3 and TRBJ2-1, with 7 bases matching TRBD1. Trimming cost V 5 bases and J 7 bases; bases outside gene matches: 11. The CDR3 is made up of 15 amino acids. Germline V gene lookup returns CDR1 SGHTA and CDR2 FQGTGA. DNA for the CDR3: TGTGCCAGCAGCCCCACAGGGGTTCTAGGGAATGAGCAGTTCTTC. Translated: CASSPTGVLGNEQFF.

The CDR3, as DNA: TGTGCCAGCAGCCTGAAGCAGGGAGAGACCCAGTACTTC. Translating gives CASSLKQGETQYF. V and J are TRBV11-3 and TRBJ2-5, with a tentative D call TRBD1 (5 bases). This CDR3 comprises 13 residues. CDR1 and CDR2 (germline): SGHNT, YENEEA. V lost 5 bases to trimming and J lost 4 bases, with 11 bases between them.

The V and J genes are TRBV5-6 and TRBJ2-7; D not resolved. This CDR3 is 15 amino acids long. Trimming removed 0 bases at V and 7 bases at J, with 17 bases between. CDR1 and CDR2 from the germline V gene are SGHDT and YYEEEE. DNA for the CDR3: TGTGCCAGCAGCTTGGTTCAGAACCCTATGGAGGAGCAGTACTTC. It yields the protein CASSLVQNPMEEQYF.